Listed below are T cell receptor beta chains from one sample, sequenced in a study of glioma-infiltrating T cells after dendritic cell vaccination. Clones were read by immunoSEQ multiplex PCR, and TCRdb kept only the in-frame ones, dropping some. The sample records roughly 70,000 clones, roughly four fifths being singletons. The sample was blood, taken before dendritic cell vaccination. These receptors all stem from a human donor with glioblastoma. Both conserved end residues are part of each CDR3. Fields, in order: D gene, V gene, J gene, clone size, CDR3 DNA, CDR3 protein. A D gene is named only where the DNA matches it firmly. The size entry is marked missing in some rows and otherwise reads once, few, many or a size class.

D gene: NA; V gene: TRBV19; J gene: TRBJ1-2; clone size: NA; CDR3 DNA: TGTGCCAGTAGTCCCCCGGGGGGTTTGCGCTATGGCTACACCTTC; CDR3 protein: CASSPPGGLRYGYTF
D gene: NA; V gene: TRBV6-5; J gene: TRBJ1-1; clone size: once; CDR3 DNA: TGTGCCAGCGTAGGGGACACTGAAGCTTTCTTT; CDR3 protein: CASVGDTEAFF
D gene: TRBD1; V gene: TRBV2; J gene: TRBJ1-1; clone size: NA; CDR3 DNA: TGTGCCACCAGTTTGACAGGGAGAAACACTGAAGCTTTCTTT; CDR3 protein: CATSLTGRNTEAFF
D gene: TRBD1; V gene: TRBV7-6; J gene: TRBJ2-1; clone size: once; CDR3 DNA: TGTGCCAGCAGCTTAGCGAACAGGGGCTCCTACAATGAGCAGTTCTTC; CDR3 protein: CASSLANRGSYNEQFF
D gene: NA; V gene: TRBV7-9; J gene: TRBJ1-2; clone size: NA; CDR3 DNA: TGTGCCAGCAGCCCTAATACCCACCCCACGGATGGCTACACCTTC; CDR3 protein: CASSPNTHPTDGYTF
D gene: NA; V gene: TRBV18; J gene: TRBJ1-5; clone size: NA; CDR3 DNA: TGTGCCAGCTCCTACGAGGAGGGGAATCAGCCCCAGCATTTT; CDR3 protein: CASSYEEGNQPQHF
D gene: NA; V gene: TRBV2; J gene: TRBJ1-1; clone size: medium-sized; CDR3 DNA: TGTGCCGGGTCAGAGGGTGAAGCTTTCTTT; CDR3 protein: CAGSEGEAFF
D gene: TRBD2; V gene: TRBV7-9; J gene: TRBJ2-1; clone size: NA; CDR3 DNA: TGTGCCAGCAGCCCGACTAGCGGGCCGTACAATGAGCAGTTCTTC; CDR3 protein: CASSPTSGPYNEQFF
D gene: TRBD1; V gene: TRBV19; J gene: TRBJ1-5; clone size: NA; CDR3 DNA: TGTGCCAGTAGTATAGGTGGGGACAGGAATCAGCCCCAGCATTTT; CDR3 protein: CASSIGGDRNQPQHF
D gene: TRBD2; V gene: TRBV2; J gene: TRBJ2-3; clone size: few; CDR3 DNA: TGTGCCAGCAGTGAAGGACTAGCGGGATTCACAGATACGCAGTATTTT; CDR3 protein: CASSEGLAGFTDTQYF
D gene: TRBD2; V gene: TRBV6-1; J gene: TRBJ2-1; clone size: NA; CDR3 DNA: TGTGCCAGCAGTGATAGCGGGAGGGCCTACAATGAGCAGTTCTTC; CDR3 protein: CASSDSGRAYNEQFF
D gene: NA; V gene: TRBV4-1; J gene: TRBJ1-6; clone size: NA; CDR3 DNA: TGCGCCAGCAGCCAAGGGCCCTATTCACCCCTCCACTTT; CDR3 protein: CASSQGPYSPLHF
D gene: TRBD2; V gene: TRBV9; J gene: TRBJ2-1; clone size: NA; CDR3 DNA: TGTGCCAGCAGCGCTAGCGGTGTTTACAATGAGCAGTTCTTC; CDR3 protein: CASSASGVYNEQFF
D gene: TRBD1; V gene: TRBV6-1; J gene: TRBJ2-1; clone size: few; CDR3 DNA: TGTGCCAGCAGTGGCGGGACAGGGGGCTACAATGAGCAGTTCTTC; CDR3 protein: CASSGGTGGYNEQFF
D gene: TRBD1; V gene: TRBV7-8; J gene: TRBJ1-5; clone size: NA; CDR3 DNA: TGTGCCAGCAGCTTGGGCAGGGGGAACGCGCAGCCCCAGCATTTT; CDR3 protein: CASSLGRGNAQPQHF
D gene: TRBD1; V gene: TRBV19; J gene: TRBJ2-1; clone size: NA; CDR3 DNA: TGTGCCAGTAGTATAAAGGTGGGACAGGGAGTTGAGCAGTTCTTC; CDR3 protein: CASSIKVGQGVEQFF
D gene: NA; V gene: TRBV9; J gene: TRBJ1-3; clone size: once; CDR3 DNA: TGTGCCAGCAGCGTTAGTTCTGGAAACACCATATATTTT; CDR3 protein: CASSVSSGNTIYF
D gene: TRBD1; V gene: TRBV5-1; J gene: TRBJ1-2; clone size: NA; CDR3 DNA: TGCGCCAGCAGCTTGGAGGCACAGGGGGCGGGTGGCTACACCTTC; CDR3 protein: CASSLEAQGAGGYTF
D gene: NA; V gene: TRBV30; J gene: TRBJ1-1; clone size: NA; CDR3 DNA: TGTGCCTGGAGTCCGATGAGGGTGGAGCTAGAGGCTTTCTTT; CDR3 protein: CAWSPMRVELEAFF
D gene: NA; V gene: TRBV4-1; J gene: TRBJ1-6; clone size: NA; CDR3 DNA: TGCGCCAGCAGCCAAACCCCGGGAGCTGCTCAGACCCTCCACTTT; CDR3 protein: CASSQTPGAAQTLHF
D gene: NA; V gene: TRBV19; J gene: TRBJ2-2; clone size: NA; CDR3 DNA: TGTGCCAGTAGTGCCCTTTTTTTCAGGACCGGGGAGCTGTTTTTT; CDR3 protein: CASSALFFRTGELFF
D gene: TRBD2; V gene: TRBV19; J gene: TRBJ2-3; clone size: NA; CDR3 DNA: TGTGCCAGTAGTGCCGGGACTAGCGGGAGAGAAACAGATACGCAGTATTTT; CDR3 protein: CASSAGTSGRETDTQYF
D gene: NA; V gene: TRBV6-1; J gene: TRBJ1-5; clone size: NA; CDR3 DNA: TGTGCCGTCCTCAAGGGGAACCAGCCCCAGCATTTT; CDR3 protein: CAVLKGNQPQHF
D gene: NA; V gene: TRBV10-3; J gene: TRBJ1-1; clone size: NA; CDR3 DNA: TGTGCCATCAGTTACAGGTCGGACACTGAAGCTTTCTTT; CDR3 protein: CAISYRSDTEAFF
D gene: TRBD1; V gene: TRBV7-6; J gene: TRBJ1-5; clone size: NA; CDR3 DNA: TGTGCCAGCAGCCCACTTAGGATAGGGACAGGCCAGCAGCCCCAGCATTTT; CDR3 protein: CASSPLRIGTGQQPQHF
D gene: NA; V gene: TRBV30; J gene: TRBJ2-1; clone size: NA; CDR3 DNA: TGTGCCTGGAGTCTCGGAGGGGAGCAGTTCTTC; CDR3 protein: CAWSLGGEQFF
D gene: TRBD1; V gene: TRBV19; J gene: TRBJ1-3; clone size: NA; CDR3 DNA: TGTGCCAGCGAGACAGGGGCAGGAAACACCATATATTTT; CDR3 protein: CASETGAGNTIYF
D gene: TRBD2; V gene: TRBV19; J gene: TRBJ2-1; clone size: NA; CDR3 DNA: TGTGCCAGTAGTATAGGCGGGAGGGCTAATGAGCAGTTCTTC; CDR3 protein: CASSIGGRANEQFF
D gene: NA; V gene: TRBV7-2; J gene: TRBJ2-7; clone size: NA; CDR3 DNA: TGTGCCAGCAGCTCTCGGTCCTACGAGCAGTACTTC; CDR3 protein: CASSSRSYEQYF
D gene: TRBD2; V gene: TRBV14; J gene: TRBJ2-5; clone size: NA; CDR3 DNA: TGTGCCAGCAGCCCCCCGCGGGGGGAAGAGACCCAGTACTTC; CDR3 protein: CASSPPRGEETQYF
D gene: NA; V gene: TRBV7-9; J gene: TRBJ2-3; clone size: NA; CDR3 DNA: TGTGCCAGCAGCGCAAGTGGAGGTTCGAGTGTTACAGATACGCAGTATTTT; CDR3 protein: CASSASGGSSVTDTQYF
D gene: TRBD2; V gene: TRBV6-5; J gene: TRBJ2-1; clone size: NA; CDR3 DNA: TGTGCCAGCAGTTACAGCGGGACTAGCGTATGGGAGCAGTTCTTC; CDR3 protein: CASSYSGTSVWEQFF
D gene: NA; V gene: TRBV4-1; J gene: TRBJ2-2; clone size: once; CDR3 DNA: TGCGCCAGCAGCCAAGACCCTCCAGGGTCCGGGGAGCTGTTTTTT; CDR3 protein: CASSQDPPGSGELFF
D gene: TRBD1; V gene: TRBV5-4; J gene: TRBJ1-4; clone size: few; CDR3 DNA: TGTGCCAGCAAACCGGGACAGGGGAATGAAAAACTGTTTTTT; CDR3 protein: CASKPGQGNEKLFF
D gene: NA; V gene: TRBV6-1; J gene: TRBJ2-1; clone size: NA; CDR3 DNA: TGTGCCAGCAAAACGGGGGTTAATGGGAATGAGCAGTTCTTC; CDR3 protein: CASKTGVNGNEQFF
D gene: TRBD1; V gene: TRBV14; J gene: TRBJ1-5; clone size: NA; CDR3 DNA: TGTGCCAGCAGCCAAGTCGGTCAAGACAGGGCGATCAATCAGCCCCAGCATTTT; CDR3 protein: CASSQVGQDRAINQPQHF
D gene: TRBD2; V gene: TRBV29-1; J gene: TRBJ2-2; clone size: once; CDR3 DNA: TGCAGCGTTGCAAGCGGGAGCGGATGGGGCACCGGGGAGCTGTTTTTT; CDR3 protein: CSVASGSGWGTGELFF